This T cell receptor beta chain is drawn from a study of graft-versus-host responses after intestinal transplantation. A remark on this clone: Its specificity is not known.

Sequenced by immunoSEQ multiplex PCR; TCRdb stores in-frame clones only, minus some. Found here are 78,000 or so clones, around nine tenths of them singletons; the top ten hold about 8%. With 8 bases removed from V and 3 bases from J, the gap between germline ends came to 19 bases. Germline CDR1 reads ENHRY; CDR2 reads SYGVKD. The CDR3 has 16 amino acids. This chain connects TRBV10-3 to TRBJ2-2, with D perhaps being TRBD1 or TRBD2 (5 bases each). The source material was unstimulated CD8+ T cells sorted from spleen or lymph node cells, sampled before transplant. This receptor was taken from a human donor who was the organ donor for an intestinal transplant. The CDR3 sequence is CAIPTTGRGDTGELFF. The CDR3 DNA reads TGTGCCATCCCGACCACGGGAAGGGGCGACACCGGGGAGCTGTTTTTT.